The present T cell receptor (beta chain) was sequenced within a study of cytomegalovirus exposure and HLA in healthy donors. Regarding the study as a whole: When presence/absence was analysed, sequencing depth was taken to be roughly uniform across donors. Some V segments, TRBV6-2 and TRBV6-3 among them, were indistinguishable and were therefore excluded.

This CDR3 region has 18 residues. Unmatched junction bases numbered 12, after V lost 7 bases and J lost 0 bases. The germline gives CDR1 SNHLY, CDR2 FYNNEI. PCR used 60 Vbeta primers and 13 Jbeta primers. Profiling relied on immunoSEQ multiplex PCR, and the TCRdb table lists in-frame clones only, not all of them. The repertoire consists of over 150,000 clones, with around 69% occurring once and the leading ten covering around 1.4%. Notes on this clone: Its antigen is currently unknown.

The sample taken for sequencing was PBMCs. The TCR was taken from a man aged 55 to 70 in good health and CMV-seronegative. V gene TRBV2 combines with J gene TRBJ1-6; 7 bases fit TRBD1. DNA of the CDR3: TGTGCCAGCACAATACAGGGGCGCCTGAGCTCCTATAATTCACCCCTCCACTTT. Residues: CASTIQGRLSSYNSPLHF.